These 14 T cell receptor beta chains were all obtained from the same sample, sequenced in a study of regulatory T cells in long-lasting Graves disease. Regarding time point: newly diagnosed GD, antithyroid drugs for less than 3 months. Construction of the TCR library relied on RNA isolated from PBMCs. Relying on iRepertoire HTBI primers and Arm-PCR of CDR3 regions, the team built TCR beta libraries. TCRdb processed the multiplex PCR reads anew with MiXCR; each CDR3 protein has one entry. In the table there are about 470,000 distinct CDR3 sequences, 15% to 20% of which are singletons. These data also featured in a second study, about T cells in Graves' hyperthyroidism and ophthalmopathy.

Sequencing was performed on peripheral blood mononuclear cells (PBMCs), taken at new diagnosis, from a patient treated with antithyroid drugs. The receptors originated from a man aged 35-49 years with Graves disease.

CDR3 coding DNA: TGTGCCACCGGGGGGGTGCCCACTGAAGCTTTCTTT. Translated, it gives CATGGVPTEAFF. This rearrangement joins TRBV2 to TRBJ1-1, with D possibly TRBD1 on 5 matching bases. CDR3 length: 12 residues. Germline CDR1 SNHLY, CDR2 FYNNEI. The V gene lost 10 bases and the J gene lost 4 bases, with 13 bases spanning the gap.

This clonotype was counted only a few times. The J gene is TRBJ2-7, the V gene TRBV6-1; D gene unclear. The germline V gene encodes CDR1 MNHNS and CDR2 SASEGT. This CDR3 is 13 amino acids long. V lost 6 bases and J lost 7, with 16 bases in between. The CDR3: CASRPGRTVEQYF. The CDR3 bases are TGTGCCAGCAGACCCGGACGGACGGTTGAGCAGTACTTC.

Ten or more counts support this clonotype. The gene calls are TRBV2 and TRBJ2-3, with a possible D match to TRBD2 (6 bases). The ends were cut back, 1 base at V and 7 bases at J, with 6 bases in the middle. The CDR3 runs to 12 residues. CDR1 and CDR2 from the germline V gene are SNHLY and FYNNEI. Here the CDR3 DNA reads TGTGCCAGCAGTGAAGGGGACTATACGCAGTATTTT. This encodes CASSEGDYTQYF.

Many counts were recorded for this clonotype. This sequence joins TRBV3-1 and TRBJ2-7; either TRBD1 or TRBD2 may supply D (6 bases each). V gave up 4 bases and J gave up 4 bases, with 14 bases separating them. Per germline, CDR1 LGHDT and CDR2 YNNKEL (reference sequence). The length of the CDR3 is 14 residues. The CDR3 reads CASSPSPGAYEQYF. The DNA for the CDR3 is TGTGCCAGCAGCCCGTCCCCGGGGGCTTACGAGCAGTACTTC.

This clonotype was found many times. The rearrangement joins TRBV7-9 to TRBJ2-7; D remains unclear. Trimming stripped 5 bases from V and 5 bases from J, with 7 bases between. This CDR3 is 11 amino acids long. Germline CDR1 and CDR2: SEHNR and FQNEAQ (reference sequence). CDR3 in amino acids: CASSREHEQYF. CDR3 nucleotides: TGTGCCAGCAGCCGCGAGCACGAGCAGTACTTC.

Ten or more counts support this clonotype. The V call is TRBV10-3, the J call TRBJ2-7; D gene unclear. The germline V gene encodes CDR1 ENHRY and CDR2 SYGVKD. Trimming cost V 3 bases and J 4 bases, with 13 bases left between them. The CDR3 totals 14 residues. In nucleotides, the CDR3 is TGTGCCATCAGTGACCCCTTGGCCTCTTACGAGCAGTACTTC. Residues: CAISDPLASYEQYF.

The chain links TRBV29-1 to TRBJ2-3, with 12 positions matching TRBD1. Germline CDR1 SQVTM, CDR2 ANQGSEA. The CDR3 loop spans 14 amino acids. V dropped 6 bases and J dropped 4; count of bases not matched to a gene: 5. The CDR3 spells CSVGGQGAADTQYF. The CDR3 coding sequence is TGCAGCGTCGGGGGACAGGGGGCCGCAGATACGCAGTATTTT.

The chain combines TRBV19 with TRBJ2-2, with 10 bases aligning to TRBD1. V was pared by 6 bases and J by 3 bases, with 7 bases of the junction left unmatched. Germline loops: CDR1 LNHDA, CDR2 SQIVND (reference sequence). This CDR3 has 16 amino acids. CDR3 in DNA: TGTGCCAGTAGACGACAGGGGGCTCGGGACACCGGGGAGCTGTTTTTT. It yields the protein CASRRQGARDTGELFF. The variable domain in full, with the rest retrieved from reference TRBV19 and TRBJ2-2, is DGGITQSPKYLFRKEGQNVTLSCEQNLNHDAMYWYRQDPGQGLRLIYYSQIVNDFQKGDIAEGYSVSREKKESFPLTVTSAQKNPTAFYLCASRRQGARDTGELFFGEGSRLTVL.

This clonotype has only a few counts. The rearrangement links TRBV5-1 to TRBJ2-3; 9 nucleotides match TRBD1. From germline, CDR1 is SGHRS and CDR2 YFSETQ. V was pared by 4 bases and J by 7 bases, with 13 bases of the junction left unmatched. The CDR3 is 16 amino acids. CDR3 in amino acids: CASSPPPGQGTYTQYF. CDR3 in DNA: TGCGCCAGCAGCCCCCCTCCGGGACAGGGAACTTATACGCAGTATTTT.

There are many counts of this clonotype. DNA of the CDR3: TGTGCCAGCAGTGGCGCCGGGTACTACGAGCAGTACTTC. This sequence encodes CASSGAGYYEQYF. The chain links TRBV6-1 to TRBJ2-7; D remains ambiguous. The CDR3 is 13 amino acids. V was pared by 4 bases and J by 3 bases, with 10 bases between. Germline assignment: CDR1 MNHNS and CDR2 SASEGT.

To note about this clonotype: The junction departs from the called germline gene at one end, perhaps through a read error. V is TRBV7-9 and J is TRBJ2-7; the D is unclear. The CDR3 loop spans 11 amino acids. Germline CDR1 and CDR2: SEHNR and FQNEAQ (reference sequence). The DNA of the CDR3 is TGTGCCAGCAGCTTAGGTCGGCAGAAGGTTTTC. As protein: CASSLGRQKVF.

This clonotype was observed at least ten times. In nucleotides, the CDR3 is TGTGCCAGTGCCGGGACTAGCGGGAGTTGGAACGAGCAGTACTTC. Its protein is CASAGTSGSWNEQYF. The chain employs TRBV2 and TRBJ2-7; 14 nucleotides agree with TRBD2. The CDR3 consists of 15 residues. CDR1 and CDR2 (germline): SNHLY, FYNNEI. V lost 9 bases to trimming and J lost 5 bases; unmatched junction nucleotides: 9.

This clonotype was seen repeatedly, ten times or more. This sequence joins TRBV5-5 and TRBJ1-1; D remains unclear. Trimming removed 5 bases at V and 3 bases at J, with 14 bases between. This CDR3 is 14 amino acids long. Germline values: CDR1 SGHKS, CDR2 YYEKEE (reference sequence). DNA for the CDR3: TGTGCCAGCAGTCTGAACGGTATGGACACTGAAGCTTTCTTT. Protein product: CASSLNGMDTEAFF. The full variable domain, rest sourced from reference TRBV5-5 and TRBJ1-1, is DAGVTQSPTHLIKTRGQQVTLRCSPISGHKSVSWYQQVLGQGPQFIFQYYEKEERGRGNFPDRFSARQFPNYSSELNVNALLLGDSALYLCASSLNGMDTEAFFGQGTRLTVV.

The table lists this clonotype with a few counts. V usage is TRBV3-1 and J usage is TRBJ1-3; D is possibly TRBD1 (5 bases). There are 16 residues in the CDR3. The ends were cut back, 0 bases at V and 3 bases at J, with 12 bases in the middle. Germline lookup yields CDR1 LGHDT and CDR2 YNNKEL (reference sequence). In nucleotides, the CDR3 is TGTGCCAGCAGCCAAGAGGGCAGGGTTGGTGGAAACACCATATATTTT. Its protein product is CASSQEGRVGGNTIYF.